This T cell receptor (beta chain) was recorded in a study of CXCR3-negative and CXCR3-positive naive CD8 T cells. Broader study findings: PBMCs showed partially decreased CXCR3 expression after cryopreservation, and most assays used fresh PBMCs.

With 250,000 to 350,000 cells each, the CD8+ T cell subsets were individually sorted in triplicate. Turning to this clonotype: What it binds is unknown.

The CDR3 runs 15 residues. CDR1 SQVTM and CDR2 ANQGSEA come from the germline V gene. UMI labels and 5' RACE were used to prepare the TRB cDNA libraries. TCRdb re-analyzed the 5' RACE reads; it lists each CDR3 protein once, without DNA. The sample has some 40,000 distinct CDR3 sequences. The chain joins TRBV29-1 to TRBJ1-1; TCRdb proposes TRBD1, but this gene call is untestable without DNA. The sequence derives from a human donor in good health. Some clones in this sample may be carry-over from other donors' samples. The source material was memory CD8+ T cells from blood. CDR3 region: CSVPAGHSLNTEAFF.